One sample yielded the 3 T cell receptor beta chains listed below, sequenced in a study of regulatory T cells in long-lasting Graves disease. Sequencing libraries for TCR beta were prepared with iRepertoire HTBI primers and Arm-PCR of CDR3 regions. TCRdb itself ran the multiplex PCR reads through MiXCR, one entry per CDR3 protein. The data show 540,000 or so distinct CDR3 sequences, approximately 15% seen once. As to time point: newly diagnosed GD, antithyroid drugs for less than 3 months. There was RNA extracted from PBMCs, and the TCR library was made from it. These sequences were also reported in another study, on T cells in Graves' hyperthyroidism and ophthalmopathy.

Sequencing used peripheral blood mononuclear cells (PBMCs), obtained at new diagnosis, from a patient treated with antithyroid drugs. The receptors originated from a man aged 25-40 years with Graves disease.

This clonotype was picked up many times. V usage is TRBV12-3 or TRBV12-4 and J usage is TRBJ1-5; D is possibly TRBD1 (5 bases). The CDR3 covers 15 residues. The ends were cut back, 1 base at V and 5 bases at J, with 12 bases in the middle. DNA for the CDR3: TGTGCCAGCAGTTTAGGAAGGGGCCGCTATCAGCCCCAGCATTTT. Protein sequence: CASSLGRGRYQPQHF.

This clonotype was counted a few times. This sequence joins TRBV5-1 and TRBJ2-5; no reliable D call. V was cut by 7 bases and J by 3 bases, with 7 bases left in between. Germline lookup yields CDR1 SGHRS and CDR2 YFSETQ. The CDR3 runs 11 residues. The CDR3 bases are TGCGCCAGCCCTTGGGAAGAGACCCAGTACTTC. It encodes CASPWEETQYF.

This clonotype was picked up a small number of times. The chain carries TRBV25-1 and TRBJ2-3; 14 bases align to TRBD2. The CDR3 covers 18 residues. Trimming removed 4 bases from V and 5 bases from J; junction bases left unmatched: 11. In germline, CDR1 is MGHDK, CDR2 SYGVNS. Here the CDR3 reads CASSVPETSGRVLDTQYF. The CDR3 DNA reads TGTGCCAGCAGTGTCCCCGAGACTAGCGGGAGGGTCTTAGATACGCAGTATTTT.